These 18 T cell receptor beta chains were all obtained from the same sample, sequenced in a study of breast tumors, draining lymph nodes, adjacent tissues (dated by TCRdb to 2016 to 2018). Lymph node samples were obtained from the axillary draining lymph nodes of breast cancer patients. Libraries were constructed by multiplex PCR. TCRdb records Illumina HiSeq 2000 as the sequencer. Using fastp at Q25 and MiXCR, TCRdb reprocessed the public reads and kept productive beta chains. A single entry per CDR3 protein holds the most common genes and DNA from its merged rows. This sample lists 200,000 or so distinct CDR3 sequences; approximately 33% were detected once. The ten top clones hold 4.3% of the sample. Sample: axillary lymph node tissue. The receptors stem from a female donor with breast cancer. Some clones in this sample may be carry-over from other donors' samples.

On this clonotype itself: The junction and the germline gene differ at one end; a read error may be behind it. The V and J genes are TRBV19 and TRBJ1-4; 9 bases align to TRBD1. The CDR3 is 12 residues long. In germline, CDR1 is LNHDA, CDR2 SQIVND (reference sequence). Written as DNA, the CDR3 is TGTGCCAGTAGTTCCGGCGGACAGGGGAGGTGGTTT. The encoded protein is CASSSGGQGRWF.

This rearrangement joins TRBV30 to TRBJ2-3; 7 nucleotides align to TRBD2. The CDR3 spans 15 residues. Germline CDR1 is GTSNPN and CDR2 is SVGIG (reference sequence). The J segment lost 2 bases and the V segment lost 2 bases, leaving 7 bases of the junction unmatched. The CDR3 region is CAWSSKRGYTDTQYF. CDR3 nucleotides: TGTGCCTGGAGTTCCAAGCGGGGATACACAGATACGCAGTATTTT.

In its sample, this clonotype was seen many times. The rearrangement joins TRBV6-5 to TRBJ2-6, with 9 bases matching TRBD1. Looked up from germline, CDR1 is MNHEY and CDR2 is SVGAGI. V shed 1 base, J shed 0 bases, and the junction held 7 bases outside the gene matches. The length of the CDR3 is 19 residues. This CDR3 reads CASSYYNRGLNSGANVLTF. CDR3 bases: TGTGCCAGCAGTTACTATAACAGGGGGCTGAACTCTGGGGCCAACGTCCTGACTTTC.

There are many counts of this clonotype. The V gene is TRBV10-3, the J gene TRBJ1-5; weak D call: TRBD1 (5 bases). CDR3 length: 14 residues. CDR1 ENHRY and CDR2 SYGVKD come from the germline V gene. The germline V and J ends were trimmed by 3 bases and 6 bases, with 12 bases remaining between them. CDR3 coding DNA: TGTGCCATCAGTGATCCGGGGACGGGTCAGCCCCAGCATTTT. Residues: CAISDPGTGQPQHF.

This clonotype was counted ten times or more. The J gene is TRBJ1-2, the V gene TRBV5-8; D remains ambiguous. Germline-derived CDR1 and CDR2 are SGHTS and YDEGEE. With 3 bases removed from V and 5 bases from J, the gap between germline ends came to 8 bases. The CDR3 has 12 residues. CDR3 amino acids: CASSSLEYGYTF. The CDR3 DNA reads as TGTGCCAGCAGCTCCCTGGAATATGGCTACACCTTC.

This clonotype was found many times. J is TRBJ2-7 and V is TRBV20-1; 9 bases agree with TRBD2. The CDR3 is 17 amino acids. Germline loops: CDR1 DFQATT, CDR2 SNEGSKA (reference sequence). The trim removed 5 bases at V and 2 bases at J, leaving 16 bases unmatched. The CDR3 loop reads CSARSGTSPTNTYEQYF. CDR3 in DNA: TGCAGTGCTCGGTCCGGGACTAGCCCGACTAATACCTACGAGCAGTACTTC.

The V and J genes are TRBV6-5 and TRBJ2-1, with 9 positions matching TRBD2. Looked up from germline, CDR1 is MNHEY and CDR2 is SVGAGI. CDR3 length: 14 residues. V lost 2 bases to trimming and J lost 8 bases; unmatched junction nucleotides: 4. CDR3 sequence (DNA): TGTGCCAGCAGTTACGAGCTAGCGGGATATGAGCAGTTCTTC. Translation: CASSYELAGYEQFF.

This clonotype was detected ten times or more. The genes are TRBV27 and TRBJ1-4; a possible D gene is TRBD1 (5 bases). The V gene's germline CDR1 is MNHEY and CDR2 SMNVEV (reference sequence). This CDR3 has 14 amino acids. Trimming removed 2 bases from V and 8 bases from J, with 12 bases in between. This CDR3 is CASSLGREEEKLFF. For the CDR3, the DNA is TGTGCCAGCAGTTTAGGCAGGGAGGAGGAAAAACTGTTTTTT.

As for this clonotype: A read error may explain this, as a much larger clone is one base away. V usage is TRBV10-3 and J usage is TRBJ1-6; TRBD1 is a possible D gene (6 bases). The CDR3 is 16 residues long. CDR1 is ENHRY and CDR2 is SYGVKD in the germline V gene. The ends were cut back, 5 bases at V and 8 bases at J, with 19 bases in the middle. The CDR3 protein is CAISLPNRDIYSPLHF. In DNA form, the CDR3 reads TGTGCCATCAGTTTACCGAACCGGGACATTTATTCACCCCTCCACTTT.

This sequence joins TRBV9 and TRBJ2-1; the match to TRBD2 covers 7 bases. This CDR3 comprises 17 residues. Germline V gene lookup returns CDR1 SGDLS and CDR2 YYNGEE. V lost 4 bases to trimming and J lost 2 bases; unmatched junction nucleotides: 12. The CDR3 here is CASSKRRGLSTYNEQFF. The CDR3 DNA is TGTGCCAGCAGCAAAAGGAGGGGACTAAGTACCTACAATGAGCAGTTCTTC.

The table lists this clonotype with a few counts. A much larger clone differs from this one at a single base, so this may be a read error. This CDR3 fails to terminate in the conserved phenylalanine or tryptophan, so it likely reflects a read error. The chain joins TRBV9 to TRBJ2-1, with 7 bases aligning to TRBD2. Per germline, CDR1 SGDLS and CDR2 YYNGEE. The CDR3 runs 13 residues. Germline trimming cut 3 bases from V and 9 bases from J; bases unmatched to any gene: 6. The CDR3 protein is CASSEDWEGEQFS. Here the CDR3 DNA reads TGTGCCAGCAGCGAGGACTGGGAGGGTGAGCAGTTCTCC.

This clonotype was seen ten or more times. The chain uses TRBV29-1 and TRBJ2-5, with D perhaps being TRBD1 or TRBD2 (5 bases each). The CDR3 is 13 residues long. CDR1 is SQVTM and CDR2 is ANQGSEA in the germline V gene. The V end lost 1 base, the J end lost 0 bases, and 6 bases lay between the germline ends. The CDR3 protein is CSVEGGNQETQYF. The CDR3 DNA reads as TGCAGCGTTGAAGGGGGGAACCAAGAGACCCAGTACTTC.

This clonotype was observed many times. This chain uses TRBV2 with TRBJ2-5; perhaps TRBD2 as D (5 bases). CDR1 SNHLY and CDR2 FYNNEI come from the germline V gene. The germline V and J ends were trimmed by 4 bases and 5 bases, with 20 bases remaining between them. The CDR3 sequence is 16 residues long. This chain's CDR3 is CASSGLIGKADETQYF. As DNA, the CDR3 is TGTGCCAGCAGTGGACTAATCGGGAAGGCTGACGAGACCCAGTACTTC.

This clonotype has a count of ten or more. The gene calls are TRBV6-5 and TRBJ1-2; 7 bases agree with TRBD1. The CDR3 loop spans 14 amino acids. The V gene end was trimmed by 5 bases and the J gene end by 4 bases; junction bases not matched to a gene: 7. Looked up from germline, CDR1 is MNHEY and CDR2 is SVGAGI. CDR3 protein: CASSRGTAFYGYTF. CDR3 DNA sequence: TGTGCCAGCAGTAGAGGGACAGCTTTCTATGGCTACACCTTC.

This clonotype was seen many times. This sequence joins TRBV10-3 and TRBJ2-7, with a weak D call TRBD2 (7 bases). Trimming cost V 8 bases and J 0 bases, with 14 bases left between them. This CDR3 has 14 residues. Germline CDR1 and CDR2: ENHRY and SYGVKD. CDR3 region: CAIRGAGASYEQYF. In nucleotides, the CDR3 is TGTGCCATCCGGGGGGCAGGGGCCTCCTACGAGCAGTACTTC.

This clonotype appeared many times. This sequence joins TRBV7-2 and TRBJ2-7; D may be TRBD2 (6 bases). Trimming shortened V by 1 base and J by 5 bases, and 15 bases separated the two germline ends. Germline CDR1 and CDR2: SGHTA and FQGNSA. This CDR3 comprises 15 residues. DNA for the CDR3: TGTGCCAGCAGCTTAGGGCAGGGAAGGAGGGACGAGCAGTACTTC. It is translated as CASSLGQGRRDEQYF.

This clonotype appeared a few times. A much larger clone sits a single nucleotide away, making a read error possible. The V gene is TRBV29-1, the J gene TRBJ2-3; TRBD2 might be the D (5 bases). CDR3 length equals 14 residues. Germline V CDR1 and CDR2: SQVTM, ANQGSEA. V lost 3 bases and J lost 1, with 11 bases in between. The CDR3, as DNA: TGCAGCGTTGAGGTGGGGAGTGGCACAGATACGCAGTATTTT. This translates into CSVEVGSGTDTQYF.

This clonotype was seen repeatedly, ten times or more. The chain recombines TRBV29-1 with TRBJ1-2; the D gene is possibly TRBD1 (5 bases). This CDR3 contains 14 residues. Germline V lookup: CDR1 SQVTM, CDR2 ANQGSEA. The ends were cut back, 0 bases at V and 4 bases at J, with 12 bases in the middle. The CDR3 region is CSVEDRGTVYGYTF. The CDR3 nucleotides read TGCAGCGTTGAAGATCGGGGGACGGTCTATGGCTACACCTTC.